This T cell receptor beta chain originates from a study of T cells after yellow fever vaccination. Overall study: Researchers used SMART-Seq v4 Ultra Low Input to prepare fractions that had low cell numbers.

This clonotype has more than one count but fewer than ten. What it binds is not known. TCRdb re-derived calls from the 5' RACE reads in MiXCR, one entry per CDR3 protein. Here the sample spans 450,000 to 600,000 distinct CDR3 sequences, about a sixth being singletons. Broader study findings: A weaker but faster secondary response was observed, peaking on day 5 versus 15. CD4 and CD8 compartments shared a small share of clonotypes. Contamination of FACS-sorted repertoires by abundant clonotypes from the bulk population could occur.

Trimming removed 0 bases from V and 3 bases from J; junction bases left unmatched: 1. This CDR3 spans 13 amino acids. Per germline, CDR1 DFQATT and CDR2 SNEGSKA (reference sequence). The J gene is TRBJ2-7, the V gene TRBV20-1; 8 bases are a match to TRBD2. This sequence originates from a man between 18 and 35 years old who received the YFV17D yellow fever vaccine. This sample comprised PBMCs, obtained 4 to 6 days after the first yellow fever vaccination. CDR3: CSARDRGGYEQYV. Written as DNA, the CDR3 is TGCAGTGCTAGAGATCGGGGGGGCTACGAGCAGTACGTC.